The 29 T cell receptor beta chains given below trace back to one sample, sequenced in a study of human T cells and chemical hapten exposure. A single record per CDR3 protein comes from TCRdb applying MiXCR to the RACE reads. The data show roughly 250,000 distinct CDR3 sequences, 7.5% to 9% seen once. Time point of the sample: pre-sensitization, week 0. Treatment meaning: therapeutic diphenylcyclopropenone sensitization with weekly scalp DPC. This sample comprised whole blood, obtained in connection with sensitization to the hapten diphenylcyclopropenone (DPC). The receptor set was obtained from a woman between 40 and 55 years old with alopecia areata. Some clones in this sample may be carry-over from other donors' samples.

The sample holds a few counts of this clonotype. The rearrangement joins TRBV2 to TRBJ2-3; D possibly corresponds to TRBD1 (6 bases). Germline V gene sequence: CDR1 SNHLY, CDR2 FYNNEI. Between the trimmed V and J ends, which lost 6 bases and 6 bases, there was a span of 13 bases. The CDR3 contains 13 residues. CDR3 sequence reads: CASRRTGMDTQYF. CDR3 nucleotides: TGTGCCAGCAGAAGAACAGGGATGGATACGCAGTATTTT.

V gene TRBV20-1 combines with J gene TRBJ2-3; 9 bases align to TRBD1. The germline V gene encodes CDR1 DFQATT and CDR2 SNEGSKA (reference sequence). The CDR3 spans 15 residues. V was pared by 5 bases and J by 2 bases, with 8 bases of the junction left unmatched. CDR3 sequence: CSAHSGTGYTDTQYF. The CDR3 nucleotides are TGCAGTGCTCACTCCGGGACAGGGTACACAGATACGCAGTATTTT.

The rearrangement joins TRBV3-1 to TRBJ2-4; D ambiguous. The V gene's germline CDR1 is LGHDT and CDR2 YNNKEL (reference sequence). V was pared by 4 bases and J by 0 bases, with 10 bases between. This CDR3 region has 15 residues. CDR3 sequence (DNA): TGTGCCAGCAGCCCGACAACCTTAGCCAAAAACATTCAGTACTTC. Amino acids: CASSPTTLAKNIQYF.

This clonotype was recorded many times. The chain employs TRBV6-5 and TRBJ2-1, with TRBD2 matching over 8 bases. The length of the CDR3 is 14 residues. With V trimmed by 5 bases and J by 6 bases, 6 bases remained unmatched. Germline CDR1 and CDR2: MNHEY and SVGAGI. The CDR3 DNA follows: TGTGCCAGCAGTCGACTCGGGACTAGCAATGAGCAGTTCTTC. Its translation: CASSRLGTSNEQFF.

CDR3 loop: CASSLQGNEKLFF. Here the CDR3 DNA reads TGCGCCAGCAGCCTCCAGGGTAATGAAAAACTGTTTTTT. The chain carries TRBV4-1 and TRBJ1-4; TRBD1 is a possible D gene (5 bases). This CDR3 spans 13 amino acids. The germline gives CDR1 MGHRA, CDR2 YSYEKL. With 4 bases removed from V and 4 bases from J, the gap between germline ends came to 7 bases.

A few counts support this clonotype. The chain's CDR3 is CSARVPPGPQHF. The DNA for the CDR3 is TGCAGTGCTAGAGTCCCGCCCGGGCCCCAGCATTTT. This rearrangement joins TRBV20-1 to TRBJ1-5; no clear D. V lost 1 base and J lost 9, with 10 bases in between. The CDR3 loop spans 12 amino acids. CDR1 is DFQATT, CDR2 SNEGSKA, per germline (reference sequence).

In this sample, this clonotype turned up a few times. The chain carries TRBV10-3 and TRBJ2-3; 7 positions match TRBD2. Germline lookup yields CDR1 ENHRY and CDR2 SYGVKD. V lost 6 bases and J lost 3; bases outside the gene matches: 3. The length of the CDR3 is 13 residues. The CDR3 reads CAISQRGTDTQYF. The CDR3 DNA reads as TGTGCCATCAGCCAGCGGGGAACAGATACGCAGTATTTT.

The rearrangement joins TRBV2 to TRBJ1-6; D is uncertain. The CDR3 is 14 amino acids. CDR1 and CDR2 (germline): SNHLY, FYNNEI. V was clipped by 4 bases and J by 9 bases, with 13 bases between them. This CDR3 is CASSAGPFGSPLHF. The CDR3 bases are TGTGCCAGCAGTGCCGGCCCATTTGGTTCACCCCTCCACTTT.

A few counts support this clonotype. V is TRBV6-2 or TRBV6-3 and J is TRBJ2-1; 8 bases fit TRBD2. This CDR3 has 15 residues. J gave up 6 bases and V 2 bases, and 6 bases lay outside the gene matches. In germline, CDR1 is MNHEY, CDR2 SVGEGT. The CDR3 loop reads CASSYAVTSVNEQFF. In nucleotides, the CDR3 is TGTGCCAGCAGTTACGCCGTGACTAGCGTCAATGAGCAGTTCTTC.

The J gene is TRBJ1-2, the V gene TRBV28, with 8 bases that match TRBD1. The ends lost 5 bases at V and 8 bases at J; junction bases unmatched: 16. This CDR3 has 16 amino acids. Germline V lookup: CDR1 MDHEN, CDR2 SYDVKM. The CDR3 DNA follows: TGTGCCAGCAGTGAACCCCTCGCCAGGGGGCGTTTAGGCTACACCTTC. Translated, it gives CASSEPLARGRLGYTF.

This clonotype was seen only a few times. The J gene is TRBJ2-7, the V gene TRBV4-2; 9 bases match TRBD2. The germline V gene encodes CDR1 LGHNA and CDR2 YNFKEQ. The junction had 8 bases not matched to a gene; V was cut back by 0 bases and J by 5 bases. The CDR3 loop spans 16 amino acids. CDR3 nucleotide sequence: TGTGCCAGCAGCCAAGAGCTAGCGGGATCCAAAGACGAGCAGTACTTC. Its protein is CASSQELAGSKDEQYF.

The J gene is TRBJ2-1, the V gene TRBV20-1, with D unresolved. V shed 3 bases and J shed 9 bases, with 9 bases lying between them. The CDR3 runs to 11 residues. Germline loops: CDR1 DFQATT, CDR2 SNEGSKA (reference sequence). The CDR3 DNA follows: TGCAGTGCTAGCGCCTTTAGTGAGCAGTTCTTC. Amino acids: CSASAFSEQFF.

The chain uses TRBV11-2 and TRBJ2-3, with 13 bases fitting TRBD2. Germline V gives CDR1 SGHAT, CDR2 FQNNGV. The CDR3 length is 16 residues. V lost 5 bases, J lost 3 bases, and 5 bases stayed unmatched. This CDR3 reads CASSREGLAGTDTQYF. CDR3 nucleotide sequence: TGTGCCAGCAGCCGAGAGGGACTAGCGGGAACAGATACGCAGTATTTT.

The chain joins TRBV20-1 to TRBJ1-4; D ambiguous. CDR1 is DFQATT and CDR2 is SNEGSKA in the germline V gene (reference sequence). This CDR3 region has 15 residues. V was trimmed by 0 bases and J by 3 bases, leaving 11 bases between them. The CDR3 nucleotides are TGCAGTGCTAGAGATCCGAAGTTGGCTAATGAAAAACTGTTTTTT. Translated, it gives CSARDPKLANEKLFF.

This clonotype has just a few counts. V gene TRBV28 combines with J gene TRBJ1-4; unclear D gene. The CDR3 contains 16 residues. CDR1 is MDHEN and CDR2 is SYDVKM in the germline V gene. Trimming shortened V by 5 bases and J by 5 bases, and 18 bases separated the two germline ends. The CDR3 region has the DNA TGTGCCAGCAGTCCCCTCCCAGGTCGGTTAAATGAAAAACTGTTTTTT. Protein product: CASSPLPGRLNEKLFF.

This clonotype was observed at least ten times. The chain carries TRBV27 and TRBJ2-7; 14 bases map to TRBD2. CDR1 and CDR2 (germline): MNHEY, SMNVEV (reference sequence). The CDR3 spans 14 residues. Unmatched junction bases numbered 3, after V lost 6 bases and J lost 5 bases. The CDR3 DNA is TGTGCCAGCAGGGGACTAGCGGGAGCCCACGAGCAGTACTTC. This codes for CASRGLAGAHEQYF.

This clonotype was counted between two and nine times. The rearrangement uses TRBV27 and TRBJ2-7, with D perhaps matching TRBD2 (5 bases). This CDR3 is built from 12 residues. V was trimmed by 5 bases and J by 5 bases, leaving 10 bases between them. Germline V gene lookup returns CDR1 MNHEY and CDR2 SMNVEV (reference sequence). The CDR3 DNA sequence: TGTGCCAGCAGTCACGGACTTCACGAGCAGTACTTC. This translates into CASSHGLHEQYF.

The rearrangement links TRBV29-1 to TRBJ1-2, with no clear D. This CDR3 is built from 11 residues. V shed 5 bases and J shed 8 bases, with 12 bases lying between them. Germline V lookup: CDR1 SQVTM, CDR2 ANQGSEA. CDR3 bases: TGCAGCGTTTTAAGTCCCGACGGCTACACCTTC. Translating it yields CSVLSPDGYTF.

The genes are TRBV7-3 and TRBJ2-3, with TRBD1 matching 8 bases. Germline V gene lookup returns CDR1 SGHTA and CDR2 FQGTGA. This CDR3 region has 12 residues. V lost 5 bases, J lost 9 bases, and 4 bases stayed unmatched. The CDR3 loop reads CASSAYRGTQYF. CDR3 nucleotide sequence: TGTGCCAGCAGCGCCTACAGGGGGACGCAGTATTTT.

The chain uses TRBV7-9 and TRBJ2-1, with TRBD2 matching over 7 bases. Germline V gene sequence: CDR1 SEHNR, CDR2 FQNEAQ (reference sequence). The CDR3 sequence is 15 residues long. J was trimmed by 1 base and V by 3 bases; bases with no gene match: 3. The CDR3 nucleotides read TGTGCCAGCAGCTTTAGCGGGCGGTCCTACAATGAGCAGTTCTTC. It is translated as CASSFSGRSYNEQFF.

The rearrangement uses TRBV28 and TRBJ1-4; D is unresolved. The CDR3 totals 15 residues. From germline, CDR1 is MDHEN and CDR2 SYDVKM. Between the trimmed V and J ends, which lost 6 bases and 0 bases, there was a span of 11 bases. The CDR3 here is CASSLSSATNEKLFF. As DNA, the CDR3 is TGTGCCAGCAGCCTAAGCAGCGCAACTAATGAAAAACTGTTTTTT.

This clonotype was seen a few times. This CDR3 is CSARRGQVNQPQHF. In nucleotides, the CDR3 is TGCAGTGCTAGAAGGGGGCAGGTTAATCAGCCCCAGCATTTT. The chain carries TRBV20-1 and TRBJ1-5, with 7 bases that match TRBD1. The germline V gene has CDR1 DFQATT and CDR2 SNEGSKA (reference sequence). The CDR3 is 14 amino acids. V lost 2 bases and J lost 4; bases outside the gene matches: 5.

The chain is built from TRBV20-1 and TRBJ1-1; 8 nucleotides align to TRBD1. With V trimmed by 1 base and J by 4 bases, 20 bases remained unmatched. The CDR3 is 19 amino acids. CDR1 and CDR2 (germline): DFQATT, SNEGSKA (reference sequence). The CDR3 reads CSARVPGGQGSLGFTEAFF. The CDR3 coding sequence is TGCAGTGCTAGAGTTCCCGGCGGACAGGGAAGCCTTGGGTTCACTGAAGCTTTCTTT.

The table lists this clonotype with many counts. V gene TRBV2 combines with J gene TRBJ2-3, with D hard to call. The CDR3 has 14 amino acids. V was pared by 8 bases and J by 1 base, with 13 bases between. In germline, CDR1 is SNHLY, CDR2 FYNNEI. The CDR3 protein is CASVRQLRTDTQYF. CDR3 DNA sequence: TGTGCCAGCGTTAGGCAACTGCGCACAGATACGCAGTATTTT.

At least ten counts were recorded for this clonotype. The chain is built from TRBV20-1 and TRBJ2-3, with D unresolved. Between the trimmed V and J ends, which lost 1 base and 5 bases, there was a span of 10 bases. The CDR3 sequence is 13 residues long. Germline CDR1 DFQATT, CDR2 SNEGSKA (reference sequence). The CDR3 here is CSARVIARDTQYF. The CDR3 bases are TGCAGTGCTAGAGTAATAGCAAGAGATACGCAGTATTTT.

The rearrangement uses TRBV3-1 and TRBJ2-5; 8 bases match TRBD2. V trimming: 1 base; J trimming: 5 bases; junction bases outside the gene matches: 9. The CDR3 sequence is 16 residues long. Looked up from germline, CDR1 is LGHDT and CDR2 is YNNKEL (reference sequence). CDR3 in DNA: TGTGCCAGCAGCCAAGGGCCCGGCGGGGGGAGTGAGACCCAGTACTTC. Encoded protein: CASSQGPGGGSETQYF.

The rearrangement joins TRBV29-1 to TRBJ2-7; D unclear. The CDR3 has 13 residues. Between the trimmed V and J ends, which lost 4 bases and 3 bases, there was a span of 13 bases. Germline CDR1 is SQVTM and CDR2 is ANQGSEA. The CDR3 region is CSVVKGLVYEQYF. CDR3 DNA sequence: TGCAGCGTTGTCAAGGGCCTTGTCTACGAGCAGTACTTC.

This clonotype was picked up a small number of times. The rearrangement links TRBV6-2 or TRBV6-3 to TRBJ2-3; 12 bases fit TRBD2. CDR1 and CDR2 from the germline V gene are MNHEY and SVGEGT. V lost 7 bases, J lost 3 bases, and 5 bases stayed unmatched. This CDR3 comprises 15 residues. The CDR3 sequence: CASTQTSGRTDTQYF. In nucleotides, the CDR3 is TGTGCCAGCACCCAGACTAGCGGGAGAACAGATACGCAGTATTTT.

At least ten counts were recorded for this clonotype. The junction does not match germline at one end; this may be a read error. The rearrangement uses TRBV7-2 and TRBJ2-5; a possible D gene is TRBD2 (5 bases). This CDR3 is built from 14 residues. Germline V gene sequence: CDR1 SGHTA, CDR2 FQGNSA. The CDR3 is CASSLSGVQETQYF. The CDR3 DNA reads as TGCGCCAGCAGCTTGAGCGGCGTCCAAGAGACCCAGTACTTC. The full variable domain, its missing parts supplied by reference TRBV7-2 and TRBJ2-5, is GAGVSQSPSNKVTEKGKDVELRCDPISGHTALYWYRQSLGQGLEFLIYFQGNSAPDKSGLPSDRFSAERTGGSVSTLTIQRTQQEDSAVYLCASSLSGVQETQYFGPGTRLLVL.